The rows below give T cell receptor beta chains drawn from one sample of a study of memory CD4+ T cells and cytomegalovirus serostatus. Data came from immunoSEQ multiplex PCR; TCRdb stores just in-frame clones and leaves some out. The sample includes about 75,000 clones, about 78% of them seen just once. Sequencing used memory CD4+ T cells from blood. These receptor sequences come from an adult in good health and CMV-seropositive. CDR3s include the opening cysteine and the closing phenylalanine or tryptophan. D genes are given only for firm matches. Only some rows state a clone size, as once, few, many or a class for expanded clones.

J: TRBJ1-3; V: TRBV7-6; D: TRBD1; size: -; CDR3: CASSLRQGANTIYF; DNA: TGTGCCAGCAGCCTTCGACAGGGGGCGAACACCATATATTTT
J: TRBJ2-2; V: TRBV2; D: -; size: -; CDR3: CASVYTGELFF; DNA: TGTGCCAGTGTATACACCGGGGAGCTGTTTTTT
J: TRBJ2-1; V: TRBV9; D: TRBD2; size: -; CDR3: CASSVLGTSNNEQFF; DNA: TGTGCCAGCAGCGTCCTAGGGACTAGTAACAATGAGCAGTTCTTC
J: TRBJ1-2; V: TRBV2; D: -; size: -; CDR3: CASSERNYGYTF; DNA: TGTGCCAGCAGTGAACGGAACTATGGCTACACCTTC
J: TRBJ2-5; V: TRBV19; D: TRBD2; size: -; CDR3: CASSTSGQRQETQYF; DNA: TGTGCCAGTAGTACTAGCGGGCAACGTCAAGAGACCCAGTACTTC
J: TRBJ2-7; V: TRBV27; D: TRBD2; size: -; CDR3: CASKMTGGNEQYF; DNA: TGTGCCAGCAAAATGACCGGGGGGAACGAGCAGTACTTC
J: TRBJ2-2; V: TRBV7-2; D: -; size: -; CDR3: CASSLLGDVGELFF; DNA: TGTGCCAGCAGCTTACTTGGGGACGTCGGGGAGCTGTTTTTT
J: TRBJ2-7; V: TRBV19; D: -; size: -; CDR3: CASSSPLTHEQYF; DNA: TGTGCCAGTAGCTCGCCATTGACCCACGAGCAGTACTTC
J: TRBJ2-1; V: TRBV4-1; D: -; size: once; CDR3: CASSQDLPQSFNEQFF; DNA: TGCGCCAGCAGCCAAGATCTTCCCCAATCTTTTAATGAGCAGTTCTTC
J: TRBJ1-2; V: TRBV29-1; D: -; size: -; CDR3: CSVPGGYGYTF; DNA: TGCAGCGTCCCGGGGGGGTACGGCTACACCTTC
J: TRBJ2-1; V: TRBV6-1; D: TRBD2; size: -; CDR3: CASSVGHPGGNEQFF; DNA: TGTGCCAGCAGTGTGGGCCACCCGGGGGGGAATGAGCAGTTCTTC
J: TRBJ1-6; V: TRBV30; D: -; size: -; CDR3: CAWEAGINNSPLHF; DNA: TGTGCCTGGGAGGCAGGGATTAATAATTCACCCCTCCACTTT
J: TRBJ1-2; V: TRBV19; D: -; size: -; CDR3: CASSIPSRFYGYTF; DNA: TGTGCCAGTAGTATACCTAGCAGATTCTATGGCTACACCTTC
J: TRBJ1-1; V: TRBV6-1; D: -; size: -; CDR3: CASWDTEAFF; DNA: TGTGCCAGCTGGGACACTGAAGCTTTCTTT
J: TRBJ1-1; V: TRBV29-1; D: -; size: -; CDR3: CSVEGGGRAGGAEAFF; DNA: TGCAGCGTTGAAGGGGGGGGGCGCGCTGGGGGCGCTGAAGCTTTCTTT
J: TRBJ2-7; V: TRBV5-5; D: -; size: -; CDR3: CASSSGTGLSSYEQYF; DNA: TGTGCCAGCAGCTCTGGCACCGGGCTTAGCTCCTACGAGCAGTACTTC
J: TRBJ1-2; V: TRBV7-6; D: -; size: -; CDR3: CASSLSQSRGYTF; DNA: TGTGCCAGCAGCTTATCCCAGTCGCGTGGCTACACCTTC
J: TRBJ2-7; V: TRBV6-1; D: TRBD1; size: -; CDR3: CASTRTGGVQGEQYF; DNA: TGTGCCAGCACAAGGACAGGGGGAGTACAAGGCGAGCAGTACTTC
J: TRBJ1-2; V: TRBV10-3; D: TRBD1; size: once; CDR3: CAISENRGEGGYTF; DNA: TGTGCCATCAGTGAAAACAGGGGGGAAGGTGGCTACACCTTC
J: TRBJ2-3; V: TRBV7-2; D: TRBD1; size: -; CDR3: CASSSRDRGRDTQYF; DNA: TGTGCCAGCAGCTCCCGGGACAGGGGTAGGGATACGCAGTATTTT
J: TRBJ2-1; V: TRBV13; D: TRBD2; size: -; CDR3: CASSLELAVRGSYNEQFF; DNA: TGTGCCAGCAGCTTAGAACTAGCGGTTAGGGGTTCCTACAATGAGCAGTTCTTC
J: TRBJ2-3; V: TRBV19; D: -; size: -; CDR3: CASSTNTRTDTQYF; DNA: TGTGCCAGTAGTACCAATACTAGGACAGATACGCAGTATTTT
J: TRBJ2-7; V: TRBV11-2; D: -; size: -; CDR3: CASSFGRDYEQYF; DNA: TGTGCCAGCAGCTTTGGGCGCGATTACGAGCAGTACTTC
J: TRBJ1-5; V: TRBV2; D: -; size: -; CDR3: CASMGGSNQPQHF; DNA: TGTGCCAGCATGGGGGGAAGCAATCAGCCCCAGCATTTT
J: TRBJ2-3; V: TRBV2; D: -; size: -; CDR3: CASTGLPDTQYF; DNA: TGTGCCAGCACTGGACTTCCAGATACGCAGTATTTT
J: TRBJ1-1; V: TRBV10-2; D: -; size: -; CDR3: CASSHLGAEAFF; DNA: TGCGCCAGCAGTCACCTGGGAGCCGAAGCTTTCTTT
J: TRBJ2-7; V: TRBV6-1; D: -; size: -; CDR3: CASSERRAYEQYF; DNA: TGTGCCAGCAGTGAGAGAAGAGCCTACGAGCAGTACTTC
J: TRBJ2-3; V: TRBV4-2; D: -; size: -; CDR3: CASSPNGLRSAGDTQYF; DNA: TGTGCCAGCAGCCCAAACGGCCTGCGGAGCGCCGGAGATACGCAGTATTTT
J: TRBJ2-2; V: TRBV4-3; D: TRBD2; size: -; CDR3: CASSQDFGGSGNTGELFF; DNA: TGCGCCAGCAGCCAAGATTTTGGCGGGAGTGGGAACACCGGGGAGCTGTTTTTT
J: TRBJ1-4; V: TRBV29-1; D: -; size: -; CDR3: CSVTGGETNEKLFF; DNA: TGCAGCGTAACTGGAGGGGAAACTAATGAAAAACTGTTTTTT
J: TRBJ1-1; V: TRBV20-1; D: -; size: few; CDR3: CSAKGSEAFF; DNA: TGCAGTGCTAAAGGTTCTGAAGCTTTCTTT
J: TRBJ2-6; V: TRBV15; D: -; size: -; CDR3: CATSRATLSGANVLTF; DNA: TGTGCCACCAGCAGGGCTACCCTCTCTGGGGCCAACGTCCTGACTTTC
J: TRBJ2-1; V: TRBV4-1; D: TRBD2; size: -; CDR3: CASSQTGLATNEQFF; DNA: TGCGCCAGCAGCCAGACGGGACTAGCTACGAATGAGCAGTTCTTC
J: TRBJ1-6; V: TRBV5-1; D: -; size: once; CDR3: CASTREGSNNSPLHF; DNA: TGCGCCAGCACCCGAGAGGGGTCCAATAATTCACCCCTCCACTTT
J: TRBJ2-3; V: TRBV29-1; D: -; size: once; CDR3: CSVEDLPDTQYF; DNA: TGCAGCGTTGAAGATCTTCCAGATACGCAGTATTTT
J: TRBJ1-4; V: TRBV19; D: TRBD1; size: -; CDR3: CASSSRGLEKLFF; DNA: TGTGCCAGTAGTTCCAGGGGGCTTGAAAAACTGTTTTTT
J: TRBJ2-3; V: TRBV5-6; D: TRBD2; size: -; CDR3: CASSFAGGRTADTQYF; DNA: TGTGCCAGCAGCTTTGCGGGGGGCCGGACAGCGGATACGCAGTATTTT
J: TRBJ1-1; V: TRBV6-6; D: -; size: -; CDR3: CASRAGWYTEAFF; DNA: TGTGCCAGCAGGGCAGGGTGGTACACTGAAGCTTTCTTT
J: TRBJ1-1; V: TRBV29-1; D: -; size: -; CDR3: CSGNRVGTEAFF; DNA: TGCAGCGGGAACAGGGTTGGCACTGAAGCTTTCTTT
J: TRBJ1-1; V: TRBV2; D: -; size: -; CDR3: CASSEGREGGEAFF; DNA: TGTGCCAGCAGTGAAGGGCGGGAGGGGGGTGAAGCTTTCTTT
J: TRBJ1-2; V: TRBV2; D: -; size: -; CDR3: CASSRGLDYGYTF; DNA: TGTGCCAGCAGCCGGGGACTGGACTATGGCTACACCTTC
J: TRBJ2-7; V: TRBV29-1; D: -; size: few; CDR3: CSVPDREAPYEQYF; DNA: TGCAGCGTTCCTGACAGGGAGGCTCCCTACGAGCAGTACTTC
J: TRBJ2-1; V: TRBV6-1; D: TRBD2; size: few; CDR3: CASSVISGRAVGEQFF; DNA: TGTGCCAGCAGTGTCATTAGCGGGAGGGCCGTGGGGGAGCAGTTCTTC
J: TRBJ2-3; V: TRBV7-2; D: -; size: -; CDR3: CASSRSRGVPATQYF; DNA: TGTGCCAGCAGCCGATCAAGAGGGGTACCAGCTACGCAGTATTTT
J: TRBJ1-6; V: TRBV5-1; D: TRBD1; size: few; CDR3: CASSRGQGDSPLHF; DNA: TGCGCCAGCAGCCGGGGACAGGGGGATTCACCCCTCCACTTT
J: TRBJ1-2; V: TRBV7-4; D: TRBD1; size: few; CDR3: CASSPSRDRESASHGYTF; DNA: TGTGCCAGCAGCCCGTCCCGGGACAGGGAATCCGCTAGCCATGGCTACACCTTC
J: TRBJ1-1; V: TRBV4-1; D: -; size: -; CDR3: CASSHLLYLRTVGTEAFF; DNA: TGCGCCAGCAGCCATCTACTATACCTCCGGACTGTAGGAACTGAAGCTTTCTTT
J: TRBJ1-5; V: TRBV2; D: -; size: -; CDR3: CASSELPNNQPQHF; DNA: TGTGCCAGCAGTGAACTCCCCAATAATCAGCCCCAGCATTTT
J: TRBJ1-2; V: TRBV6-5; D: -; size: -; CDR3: CASSIDRAYGYTF; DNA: TGTGCCAGCAGCATAGACAGAGCCTATGGCTACACCTTC
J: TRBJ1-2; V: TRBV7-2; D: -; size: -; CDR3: CASSQGDYGYTF; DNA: TGTGCCAGCAGCCAGGGTGACTATGGCTACACCTTC
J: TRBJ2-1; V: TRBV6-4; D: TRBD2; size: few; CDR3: CASSESSGGYNEQFF; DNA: TGTGCCAGCAGTGAGTCTAGCGGGGGTTACAATGAGCAGTTCTTC
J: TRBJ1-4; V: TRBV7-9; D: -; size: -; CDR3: CASSSNEGSNEKLFF; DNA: TGTGCCAGCAGCTCTAATGAGGGAAGTAATGAAAAACTGTTTTTT
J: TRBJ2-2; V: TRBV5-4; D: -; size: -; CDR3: CASSWGLTNTGELFF; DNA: TGTGCCAGCAGCTGGGGGCTGACCAACACCGGGGAGCTGTTTTTT
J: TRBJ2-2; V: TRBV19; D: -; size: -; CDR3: CASASGGLKDSTGELFF; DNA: TGTGCCAGTGCGTCCGGGGGTCTTAAAGACAGCACCGGGGAGCTGTTTTTT
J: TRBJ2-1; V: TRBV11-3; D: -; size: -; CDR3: CASRQSSYNEQFF; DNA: TGTGCCAGCAGACAGAGCTCCTACAATGAGCAGTTCTTC
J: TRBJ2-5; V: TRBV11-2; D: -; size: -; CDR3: CASSLEGAGQETQYF; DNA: TGTGCCAGCAGCTTAGAGGGGGCAGGCCAAGAGACCCAGTACTTC
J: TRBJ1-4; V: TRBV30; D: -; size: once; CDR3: CAWSVSGVVKLFF; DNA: TGTGCCTGGAGTGTCTCAGGGGTCGTAAAACTGTTTTTT
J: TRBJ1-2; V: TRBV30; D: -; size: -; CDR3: CAWSVSGTVNYGYTF; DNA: TGTGCCTGGAGTGTATCGGGGACCGTTAACTATGGCTACACCTTC
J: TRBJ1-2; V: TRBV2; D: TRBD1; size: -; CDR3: CASSLDRADGYTF; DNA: TGTGCCAGCAGCCTAGACAGGGCGGACGGCTACACCTTC